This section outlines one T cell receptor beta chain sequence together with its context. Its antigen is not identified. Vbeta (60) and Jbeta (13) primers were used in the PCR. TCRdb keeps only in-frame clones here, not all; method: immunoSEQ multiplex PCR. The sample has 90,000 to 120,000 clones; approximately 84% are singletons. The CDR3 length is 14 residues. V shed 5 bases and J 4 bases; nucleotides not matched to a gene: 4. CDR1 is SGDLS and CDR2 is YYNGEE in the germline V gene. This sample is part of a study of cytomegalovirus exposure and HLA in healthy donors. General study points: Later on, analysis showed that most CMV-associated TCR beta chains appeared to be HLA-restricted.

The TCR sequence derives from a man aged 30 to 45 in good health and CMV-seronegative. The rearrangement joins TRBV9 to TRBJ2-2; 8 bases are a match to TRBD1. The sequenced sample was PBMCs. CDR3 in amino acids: CASRTGVSTGELFF. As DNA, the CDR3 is TGTGCCAGCAGGACAGGGGTATCCACCGGGGAGCTGTTTTTT.